This T cell receptor (beta chain) was captured in a study of blood T cell repertoires in COVID-19. Study-level information: Acute-phase and convalescent COVID-19 samples originated in the United States, Italy and Spain.

In the authors' methods: From reference gene primer amplification, estimates of nucleated cell counts were derived. Clones were sequenced by immunoSEQ multiplex PCR, and TCRdb holds only the in-frame ones, with some missing. D and trimming come from the DNA, and the V and J calls and clone size come from that table. The sample lists 200,000 to 250,000 clones, about 88% seen once, with around 2.8% in the top ten. To note about this clone: The sample holds other DNA sequences that translate to the same CDR3.

The sequencing sample was made of peripheral blood. This receptor was obtained from a woman aged 55-75 years with acute or convalescent COVID-19.

CDR3: CAISDRGGEKLFF. The CDR3 DNA follows: TGTGCCATCAGTGACAGGGGCGGTGAAAAACTGTTTTTT. The chain has TRBV10-3 and TRBJ1-4, with a tentative D call TRBD1 (6 bases). The CDR3 is 13 residues long. V lost 3 bases, J lost 7 bases, and 9 bases lay in between. Germline lookup yields CDR1 ENHRY and CDR2 SYGVKD.